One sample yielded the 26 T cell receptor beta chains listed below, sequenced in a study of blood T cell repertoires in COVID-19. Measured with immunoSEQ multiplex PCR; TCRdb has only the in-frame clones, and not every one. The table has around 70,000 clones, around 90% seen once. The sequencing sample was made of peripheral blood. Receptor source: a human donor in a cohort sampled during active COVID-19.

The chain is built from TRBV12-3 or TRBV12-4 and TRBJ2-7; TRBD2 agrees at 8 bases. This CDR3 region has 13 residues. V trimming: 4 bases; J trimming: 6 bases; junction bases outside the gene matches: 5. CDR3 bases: TGTGCCAGCAGTTGGCGGGGGGCGGGCGAGCAGTACTTC. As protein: CASSWRGAGEQYF.

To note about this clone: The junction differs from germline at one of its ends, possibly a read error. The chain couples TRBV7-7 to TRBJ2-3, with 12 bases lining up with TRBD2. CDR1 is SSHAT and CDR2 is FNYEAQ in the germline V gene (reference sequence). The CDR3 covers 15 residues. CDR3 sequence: CASRRLAGEADTQYF. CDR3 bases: TGTGCTAGCAGACGACTAGCGGGAGAAGCAGATACGCAGTATTTT.

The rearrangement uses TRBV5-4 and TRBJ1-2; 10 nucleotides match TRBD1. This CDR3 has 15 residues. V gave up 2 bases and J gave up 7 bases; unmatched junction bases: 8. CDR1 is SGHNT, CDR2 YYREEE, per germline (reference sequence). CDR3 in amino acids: CASSFRRQGAGGYTF. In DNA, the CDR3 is TGTGCCAGCAGCTTTAGGAGACAGGGGGCTGGTGGCTACACCTTC.

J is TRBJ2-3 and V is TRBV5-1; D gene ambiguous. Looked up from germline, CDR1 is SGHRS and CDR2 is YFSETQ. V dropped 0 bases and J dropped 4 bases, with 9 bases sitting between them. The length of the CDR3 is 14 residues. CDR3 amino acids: CASSLGFSPDTQYF. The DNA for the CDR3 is TGCGCCAGCAGCTTGGGTTTCAGTCCAGATACGCAGTATTTT. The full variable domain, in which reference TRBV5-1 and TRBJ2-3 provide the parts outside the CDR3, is KAGVTQTPRYLIKTRGQQVTLSCSPISGHRSVSWYQQTPGQGLQFLFEYFSETQRNKGNFPGRFSGRQFSNSRSEMNVSTLELGDSALYLCASSLGFSPDTQYFGPGTRLTVL.

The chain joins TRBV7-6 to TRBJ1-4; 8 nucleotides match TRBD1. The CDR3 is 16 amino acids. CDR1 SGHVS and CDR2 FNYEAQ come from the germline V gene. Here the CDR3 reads CANRGAGGPTNEKLFF. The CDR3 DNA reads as TGTGCGAACAGGGGGGCTGGGGGCCCCACTAATGAAAAACTGTTTTTT.

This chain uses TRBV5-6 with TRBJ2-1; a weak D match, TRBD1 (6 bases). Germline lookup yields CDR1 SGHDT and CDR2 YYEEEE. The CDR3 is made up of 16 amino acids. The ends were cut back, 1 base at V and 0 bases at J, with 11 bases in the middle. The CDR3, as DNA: TGTGCCAGCAGCTTGCAGGCCAGGGGCTCCTACAATGAGCAGTTCTTC. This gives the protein CASSLQARGSYNEQFF.

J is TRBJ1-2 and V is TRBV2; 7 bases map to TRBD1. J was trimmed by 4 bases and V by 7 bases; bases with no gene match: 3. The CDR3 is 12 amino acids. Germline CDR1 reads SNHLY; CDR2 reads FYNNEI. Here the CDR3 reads CASTGDSYGYTF. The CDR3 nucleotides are TGTGCCAGCACTGGGGACAGCTATGGCTACACCTTC.

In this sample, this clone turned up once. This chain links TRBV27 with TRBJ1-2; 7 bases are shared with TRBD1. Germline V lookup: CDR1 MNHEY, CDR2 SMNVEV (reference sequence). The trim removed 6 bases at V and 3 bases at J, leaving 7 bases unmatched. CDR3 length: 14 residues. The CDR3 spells CASRRSGTDYGYTF. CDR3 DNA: TGTGCCAGCAGACGATCTGGGACAGACTATGGCTACACCTTC.

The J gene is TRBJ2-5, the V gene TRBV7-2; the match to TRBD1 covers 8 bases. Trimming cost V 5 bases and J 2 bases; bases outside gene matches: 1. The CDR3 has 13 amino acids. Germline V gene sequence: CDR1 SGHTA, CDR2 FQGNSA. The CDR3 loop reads CASSRDRQETQYF. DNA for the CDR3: TGTGCCAGCAGCCGGGACAGGCAAGAGACCCAGTACTTC.

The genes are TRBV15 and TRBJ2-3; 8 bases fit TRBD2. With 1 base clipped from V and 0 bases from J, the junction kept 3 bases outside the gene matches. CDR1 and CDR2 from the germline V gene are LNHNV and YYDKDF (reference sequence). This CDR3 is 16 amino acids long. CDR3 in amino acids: CATSRASGSSTDTQYF. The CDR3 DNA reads TGTGCCACCAGCAGAGCTAGCGGGTCTAGCACAGATACGCAGTATTTT.

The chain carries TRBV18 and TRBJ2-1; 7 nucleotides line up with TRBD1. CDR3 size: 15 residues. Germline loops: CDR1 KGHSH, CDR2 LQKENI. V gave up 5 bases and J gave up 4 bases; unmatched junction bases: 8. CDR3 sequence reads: CASSIPGTAYNEQFF. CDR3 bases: TGTGCCAGCTCAATTCCCGGGACAGCTTACAATGAGCAGTTCTTC.

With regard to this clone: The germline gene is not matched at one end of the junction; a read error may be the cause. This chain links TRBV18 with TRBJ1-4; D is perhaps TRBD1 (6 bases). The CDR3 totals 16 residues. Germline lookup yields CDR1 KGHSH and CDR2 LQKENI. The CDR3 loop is CASSPQGSGRSEKLFF. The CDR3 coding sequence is TGTGCCAGCTCGCCACAGGGTAGCGGGCGTAGCGAAAAACTGTTTTTT.

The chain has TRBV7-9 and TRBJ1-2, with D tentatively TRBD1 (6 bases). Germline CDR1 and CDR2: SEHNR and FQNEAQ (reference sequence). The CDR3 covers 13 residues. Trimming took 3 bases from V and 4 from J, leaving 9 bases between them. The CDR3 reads CASSLGASYGYTF. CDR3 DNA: TGTGCCAGCAGCTTGGGGGCTAGCTATGGCTACACCTTC.

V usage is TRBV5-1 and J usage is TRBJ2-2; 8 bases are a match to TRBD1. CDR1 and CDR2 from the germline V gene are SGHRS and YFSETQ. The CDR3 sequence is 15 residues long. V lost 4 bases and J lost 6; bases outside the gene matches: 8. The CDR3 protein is CASSLDRDGAGELFF. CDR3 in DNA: TGCGCCAGCAGCCTGGACAGGGATGGTGCCGGGGAGCTGTTTTTT.

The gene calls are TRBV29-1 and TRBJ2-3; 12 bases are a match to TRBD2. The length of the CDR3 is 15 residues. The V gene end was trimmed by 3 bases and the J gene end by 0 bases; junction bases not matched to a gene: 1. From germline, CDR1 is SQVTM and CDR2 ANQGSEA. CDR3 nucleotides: TGCAGCGTTGAGACTAGCGGGAGTAGCACAGATACGCAGTATTTT. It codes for CSVETSGSSTDTQYF.

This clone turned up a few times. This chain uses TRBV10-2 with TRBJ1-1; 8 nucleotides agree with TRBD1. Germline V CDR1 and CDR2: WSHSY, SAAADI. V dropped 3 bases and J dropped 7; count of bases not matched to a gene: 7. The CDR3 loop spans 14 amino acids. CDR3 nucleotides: TGCGCCAGCAGTGATTCCGCAGGGGGCAGTGAAGCTTTCTTT. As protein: CASSDSAGGSEAFF.

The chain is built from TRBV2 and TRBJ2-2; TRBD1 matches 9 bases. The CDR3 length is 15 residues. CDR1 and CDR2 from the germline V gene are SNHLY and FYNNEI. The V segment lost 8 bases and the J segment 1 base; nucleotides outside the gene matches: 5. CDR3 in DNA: TGTGCCAGCTTACCGACAGGGGGGAACACCGGGGAGCTGTTTTTT. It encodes CASLPTGGNTGELFF.

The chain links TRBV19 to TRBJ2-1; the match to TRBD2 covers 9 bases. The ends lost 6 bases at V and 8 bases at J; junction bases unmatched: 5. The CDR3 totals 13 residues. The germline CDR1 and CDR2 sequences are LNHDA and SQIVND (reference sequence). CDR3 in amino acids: CASRLAGVDEQFF. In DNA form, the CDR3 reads TGTGCCAGTAGGTTAGCGGGGGTGGATGAGCAGTTCTTC.

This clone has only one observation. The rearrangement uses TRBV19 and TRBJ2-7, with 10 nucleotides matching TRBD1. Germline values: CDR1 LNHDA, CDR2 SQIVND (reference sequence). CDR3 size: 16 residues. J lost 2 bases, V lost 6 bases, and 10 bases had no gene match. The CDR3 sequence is CASSRRDRGGPYEQYF. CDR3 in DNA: TGTGCCAGTAGCCGCCGGGACAGGGGAGGCCCCTACGAGCAGTACTTC.

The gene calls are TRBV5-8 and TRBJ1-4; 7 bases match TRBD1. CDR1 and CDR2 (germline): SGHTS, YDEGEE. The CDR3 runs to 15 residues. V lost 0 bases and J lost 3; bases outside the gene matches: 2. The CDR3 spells CASSLGDRPNEKLFF. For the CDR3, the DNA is TGTGCCAGCAGCTTGGGGGACAGACCTAATGAAAAACTGTTTTTT.

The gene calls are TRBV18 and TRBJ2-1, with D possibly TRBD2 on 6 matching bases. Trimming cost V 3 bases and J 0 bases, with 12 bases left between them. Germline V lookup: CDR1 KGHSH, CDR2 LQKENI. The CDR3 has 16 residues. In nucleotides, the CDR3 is TGTGCCAGCTCACCGCTCGGAGGGAGCTCCTACAATGAGCAGTTCTTC. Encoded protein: CASSPLGGSSYNEQFF.

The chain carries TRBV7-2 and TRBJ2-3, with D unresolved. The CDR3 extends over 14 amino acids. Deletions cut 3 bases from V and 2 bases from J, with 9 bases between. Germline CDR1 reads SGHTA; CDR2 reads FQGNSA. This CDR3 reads CASSFTRNTDTQYF. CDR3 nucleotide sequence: TGTGCCAGCAGCTTTACGCGGAACACAGATACGCAGTATTTT.

Here the CDR3 reads CASSLGLFAYNEQFF. The CDR3, as DNA: TGTGCCAGCAGCTTAGGACTATTTGCCTACAATGAGCAGTTCTTC. The chain is built from TRBV5-6 and TRBJ2-1; possibly TRBD2 for D (6 bases). Looked up from germline, CDR1 is SGHDT and CDR2 is YYEEEE. V was cut by 2 bases and J by 2 bases, with 11 bases left in between. The CDR3 is made up of 15 amino acids.

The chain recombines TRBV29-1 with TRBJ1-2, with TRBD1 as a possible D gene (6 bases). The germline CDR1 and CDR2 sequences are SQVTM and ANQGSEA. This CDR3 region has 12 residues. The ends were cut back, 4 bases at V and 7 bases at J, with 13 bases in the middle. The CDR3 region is CSVGGQIFGYTF. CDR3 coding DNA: TGCAGCGTTGGTGGACAGATATTTGGCTACACCTTC.

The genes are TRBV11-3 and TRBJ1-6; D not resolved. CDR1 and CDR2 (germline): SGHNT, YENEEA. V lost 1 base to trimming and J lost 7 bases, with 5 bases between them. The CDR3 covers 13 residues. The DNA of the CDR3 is TGTGCCAGCAGCTTAGCCCCGAATTCACCCCTCCACTTT. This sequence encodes CASSLAPNSPLHF.

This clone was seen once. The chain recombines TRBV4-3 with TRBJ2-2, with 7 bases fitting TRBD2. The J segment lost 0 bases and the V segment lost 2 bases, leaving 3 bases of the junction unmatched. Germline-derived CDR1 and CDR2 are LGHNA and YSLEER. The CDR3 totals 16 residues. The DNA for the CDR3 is TGCGCCAGCAGCCAAACAGGACTAGCGAACACCGGGGAGCTGTTTTTT. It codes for CASSQTGLANTGELFF.